This is a list of T cell receptor beta chains from one sample in a study of blood T cell repertoires in COVID-19. The assay was immunoSEQ multiplex PCR, and TCRdb's table has in-frame clones only and misses some. Found here are 240,000 or so clones, over 80% of them singletons; the top ten hold approximately 0.9%. Material: PBMCs or T cells enriched from blood (not recorded which). Source of these receptors: a middle-aged man who had been exposed to COVID-19. Each CDR3 is given with its conserved first and last residue. A D gene is named only where the DNA matches it firmly. A clone size is listed for some rows: how often the clone was seen (once, few, many), or a class if it is expanded.

>NA|NA|TRBV3-1/TRBV3-2|TRBJ2-3
CASSQDMEGGSDTQYF
TGTGCCAGCAGCCAAGATATGGAGGGAGGCTCAGATACGCAGTATTTT
>NA|NA|TRBV11-3|TRBJ2-1
CASSLDFRSNNEQFF
TGTGCCAGCAGCTTAGACTTCCGGAGTAACAATGAGCAGTTCTTC
>NA|NA|TRBV11-2|TRBJ2-4
CASSSSGMWNIQYF
TGTGCCAGCAGCTCATCCGGGATGTGGAACATTCAGTACTTC
>TRBD2|NA|TRBV29-1|TRBJ2-1
CSVRLRTSRVVGEQFF
TGCAGCGTTCGTTTACGGACTAGCCGGGTGGTTGGTGAGCAGTTCTTC
>TRBD2|NA|TRBV28|TRBJ2-3
CASSLAGGAADTQYF
TGTGCCAGCAGTTTAGCCGGGGGGGCCGCGGATACGCAGTATTTT
>TRBD1|NA|TRBV4-1|TRBJ1-6
CASSQDIPLQGQHSSSPLHF
TGCGCCAGCAGCCAAGATATCCCCCTACAGGGGCAACATTCAAGCTCACCCCTCCACTTT
>NA|NA|TRBV2|TRBJ1-2
CASSEEGWGGGYTF
TGTGCCAGCAGTGAAGAGGGATGGGGGGGTGGCTACACCTTC
>NA|NA|TRBV28|TRBJ2-3
CASSWEISTDTQYF
TGTGCCAGCAGTTGGGAGATTAGCACAGATACGCAGTATTTT
>NA|NA|TRBV5-4|TRBJ1-2
CASSRLGGASYGYTF
TGTGCCAGCAGCCGCCTCGGGGGGGCGTCGTATGGCTACACCTTC
>NA|once|TRBV4-1|TRBJ1-1
CASSQALLQGTNTEAFF
TGCGCCAGCAGCCAAGCGCTCCTTCAGGGTACGAACACTGAAGCTTTCTTT
>NA|NA|TRBV15|TRBJ1-5
CATSSLGDQPQHF
TGTGCCACCAGCTCTCTGGGAGATCAGCCCCAGCATTTT
>NA|NA|TRBV24-1|TRBJ2-2
CATSDFNRDSGELFF
TGTGCCACCAGTGATTTCAACAGGGATTCCGGGGAGCTGTTTTTT
>NA|NA|TRBV5-4|TRBJ1-1
CASSRPGVLNTEAFF
TGTGCCAGCAGCCGACCGGGGGTCTTGAACACTGAAGCTTTCTTT
>NA|NA|TRBV5-1|TRBJ1-6
CASSSQTGGHNSPLHF
TGCGCCAGCAGCTCCCAGACAGGCGGGCATAATTCACCCCTCCACTTT
>NA|NA|TRBV18|TRBJ1-6
CASSAFTGSASPLHF
TGTGCCAGCTCAGCATTTACAGGGTCAGCTTCACCCCTCCACTTT
>TRBD1|NA|TRBV2|TRBJ1-1
CASSEQGVGNTEAFF
TGTGCCAGCAGTGAACAGGGGGTTGGAAACACTGAAGCTTTCTTT
>TRBD1|NA|TRBV7-9|TRBJ1-4
CASSSLTGRDEKLFF
TGTGCCAGCAGCTCGCTGACAGGGCGGGATGAAAAACTGTTTTTT
>NA|NA|TRBV12-2|TRBJ2-7
CASRLLGQSYEQYF
TGTGCAAGTCGCTTGCTGGGACAGTCCTACGAGCAGTACTTC
>NA|NA|TRBV7-2|TRBJ2-7
CASSLDLGGLSYEQYF
TGTGCCAGCAGCTTAGATTTGGGGGGGCTCTCCTACGAGCAGTACTTC
>TRBD1|NA|TRBV2|TRBJ2-5
CASSVGQVETQYF
TGTGCCAGCAGTGTGGGACAGGTGGAGACCCAGTACTTC
>NA|NA|TRBV5-1|TRBJ2-5
CASSLAVGEGEETQYF
TGCGCCAGCAGCTTGGCCGTAGGGGAAGGGGAAGAGACCCAGTACTTC
>NA|NA|TRBV6-5|TRBJ2-1
CASIQRGGRIDEQFF
TGTGCCAGCATTCAGAGAGGGGGTCGTATCGATGAGCAGTTCTTC
>NA|NA|TRBV5-8|TRBJ2-2
CASSLRTYHTGELFF
TGTGCCAGCAGCCTAAGGACATACCACACCGGGGAGCTGTTTTTT
>TRBD2|NA|TRBV3-1/TRBV3-2|TRBJ2-2
CASSLRLAGAPTNTGELFF
TGTGCCAGCAGCCTCCGACTAGCGGGAGCCCCCACGAACACCGGGGAGCTGTTTTTT
>TRBD1|NA|TRBV2|TRBJ1-5
CASSAPGQYQPQHF
TGTGCCAGCAGTGCCCCGGGACAGTATCAGCCCCAGCATTTT
>TRBD2|NA|TRBV28|TRBJ2-1
CASSAAGTSGINEQFF
TGTGCCAGCAGTGCAGCCGGGACTAGCGGAATCAATGAGCAGTTCTTC
>TRBD1|NA|TRBV28|TRBJ2-7
CASIGTASYEQYF
TGTGCCAGCATCGGGACAGCATCCTACGAGCAGTACTTC
>TRBD2|NA|TRBV6-4|TRBJ2-3
CASSERGLAGEDTQYF
TGTGCCAGCAGTGAGAGGGGACTAGCGGGAGAGGATACGCAGTATTTT
>NA|NA|TRBV4-2|TRBJ2-3
CASSQDGRDTQYF
TGTGCCAGCAGCCAAGATGGTCGGGATACGCAGTATTTT
>NA|NA|TRBV27|TRBJ1-2
CASSLLRRGGLGGYTF
TGTGCCAGCAGTTTATTACGTAGAGGAGGGTTGGGCGGCTACACCTTC
>NA|NA|TRBV5-1|TRBJ2-5
CASSLAHNQETQYF
TGCGCCAGCAGCTTGGCACATAACCAAGAGACCCAGTACTTC
>NA|NA|TRBV3-1/TRBV3-2|TRBJ2-5
CASSQVFLLGTSRDGTQYF
TGTGCCAGCAGCCAAGTTTTCCTTTTGGGGACATCTAGGGATGGGACCCAGTACTTC
>NA|NA|TRBV11-3|TRBJ1-1
CASSLGGGRVTEAFF
TGTGCCAGCAGCCTCGGGGGGGGTAGGGTTACTGAAGCTTTCTTT
>NA|NA|TRBV6-5|TRBJ1-3
CASSFTGDSGNTIYF
TGTGCCAGCAGTTTTACAGGAGACTCTGGAAACACCATATATTTT
>NA|NA|TRBV9|TRBJ2-1
CASSVIGGAAYNEQFF
TGTGCCAGCAGCGTGATTGGGGGGGCCGCGTACAATGAGCAGTTCTTC
>TRBD1|NA|TRBV2|TRBJ2-1
CASSVGTGRNEQFF
TGTGCCAGCAGTGTCGGGACAGGCAGGAATGAGCAGTTCTTC
>NA|NA|TRBV28|TRBJ2-6
CASSLGGGAGANVLTF
TGTGCCAGCAGCCTAGGGGGGGGCGCCGGGGCCAACGTCCTGACTTTC
>NA|NA|TRBV11-2|TRBJ1-1
CASSLVRGTEAFF
TGTGCCAGCAGCTTAGTTCGGGGGACTGAAGCTTTCTTT
>TRBD1|NA|TRBV7-3|TRBJ1-2
CASSLTGQGGYGYTF
TGTGCCAGCAGCTTAACGGGACAGGGGGGCTATGGCTACACCTTC
>NA|NA|TRBV3-1/TRBV3-2|TRBJ2-3
CASSYFDTDTQYF
TGTGCCAGCAGCTACTTTGACACAGATACGCAGTATTTT
>TRBD2|NA|TRBV29-1|TRBJ2-1
CSVETGGMNEQFF
TGCAGCGTTGAGACGGGGGGGATGAATGAGCAGTTCTTC
>NA|NA|TRBV21-1|TRBJ2-4
CASSKVEWLVSGTKNIQYF
TGTGCCAGCAGCAAAGTTGAATGGCTGGTAAGCGGAACCAAAAACATTCAGTACTTC
>NA|NA|TRBV30|TRBJ1-1
CASSFTGNTEAFF
TGTGCCTCCTCCTTTACCGGGAACACTGAAGCTTTCTTT
>NA|once|TRBV7-3|TRBJ2-3
CASSKTPGHTDTQYF
TGTGCCAGCAGCAAAACTCCGGGACACACCGATACGCAGTATTTT
>NA|NA|TRBV7-2|TRBJ1-5
CASSLVGAFRNQPQHF
TGTGCCAGCAGCTTAGTGGGGGCTTTTCGTAATCAGCCCCAGCATTTT
>TRBD1|NA|TRBV7-2|TRBJ1-6
CASSTQTSGTGSPLHF
TGTGCCAGCAGCACCCAAACCTCCGGGACAGGGTCACCCCTCCACTTT
>NA|NA|TRBV5-1|TRBJ1-5
CASSSITSNQPQHF
TGCGCCAGCAGCTCAATAACAAGCAATCAGCCCCAGCATTTT
>NA|NA|TRBV12-3/TRBV12-4|TRBJ1-1
CASSLGVNTEAFF
TGTGCCAGCAGTTTAGGAGTGAACACTGAAGCTTTCTTT